The clone carrying this TCR beta chain was counted a single time. As yet, its antigen is unknown. The CDR3 length is 16 residues. Germline V gene lookup returns CDR1 SGHDN and CDR2 FVKESK. The V segment lost 7 bases and the J segment 2 bases; nucleotides outside the gene matches: 14. Although they were nominally healthy when sampled, donors likely had unrecorded immune exposures. These data belong to a study of cytomegalovirus exposure and HLA in healthy donors. Overall study findings and caveats: The authors excluded some V segments, including TRBV6-2 and TRBV6-3, as indistinguishable. In an earlier analysis, productive rearrangement rates for most beta V segments clustered near 87% or 30%. Sequencing likely caused a cluster of highly shared sequence variants.

It was with 60 Vbeta and 13 Jbeta primers that the PCR ran. Sequencing was performed with immunoSEQ multiplex PCR; in TCRdb, only in-frame clones are kept and a portion is missing. Of about 110,000 clones in the sample, under 90% were seen once. The J gene is TRBJ2-7, the V gene TRBV14; 7 bases are shared with TRBD2. This TCR was sampled from a woman in her 30s in good health and CMV-seronegative. Material for sequencing was PBMCs. CDR3 amino acids: CASTPGGWGSPYEQYF. The CDR3 DNA follows: TGTGCCAGCACCCCGGGGGGTTGGGGTAGTCCCTACGAGCAGTACTTC.